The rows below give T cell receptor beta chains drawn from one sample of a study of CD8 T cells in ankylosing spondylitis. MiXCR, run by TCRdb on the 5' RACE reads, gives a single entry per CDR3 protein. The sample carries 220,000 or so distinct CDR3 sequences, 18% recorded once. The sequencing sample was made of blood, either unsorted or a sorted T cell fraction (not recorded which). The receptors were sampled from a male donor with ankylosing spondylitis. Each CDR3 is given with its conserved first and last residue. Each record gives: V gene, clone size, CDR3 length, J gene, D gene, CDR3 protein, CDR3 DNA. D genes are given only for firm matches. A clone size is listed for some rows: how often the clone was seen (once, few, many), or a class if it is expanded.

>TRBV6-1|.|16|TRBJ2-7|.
CASRITVDRGSYEQYF
TGTGCCAGCAGGATCACCGTCGACAGAGGCTCCTACGAGCAGTACTTC
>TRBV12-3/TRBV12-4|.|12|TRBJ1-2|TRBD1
CASSSGTDGYTF
TGTGCCAGCAGTTCAGGGACAGATGGCTACACCTTC
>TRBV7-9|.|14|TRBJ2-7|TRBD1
CASSRSTGGSEQYF
TGTGCCAGCAGCCGATCGACAGGGGGCAGCGAGCAGTACTTC
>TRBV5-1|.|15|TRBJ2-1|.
CASSLDGAGLNEQFF
TGCGCCAGCAGCTTGGATGGGGCAGGGTTGAATGAGCAGTTCTTC
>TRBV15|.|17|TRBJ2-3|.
CATSNGLGGRYADTQYF
TGTGCCACCAGCAATGGGCTTGGGGGGAGGTATGCAGATACGCAGTATTTT
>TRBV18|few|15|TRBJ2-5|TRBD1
CASSPPGQDQETQYF
TGTGCCAGCTCACCTCCGGGACAGGACCAAGAGACCCAGTACTTC
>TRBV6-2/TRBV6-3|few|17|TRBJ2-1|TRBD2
CASLGLAGGPTADEQFF
TGTGCCAGCTTGGGACTAGCGGGAGGACCGACGGCCGATGAGCAGTTCTTC
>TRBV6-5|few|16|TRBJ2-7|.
CASSFSSGTGSYEQYF
TGTGCCAGCAGTTTTAGTTCCGGGACGGGTTCCTACGAGCAGTACTTC
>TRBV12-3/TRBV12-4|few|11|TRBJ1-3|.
CASSRGNTIYF
TGTGCCAGCAGCCGCGGAAACACCATATATTTT
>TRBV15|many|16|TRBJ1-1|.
CATSPEDGATATEAFF
TGTGCCACCAGTCCCGAGGACGGCGCGACTGCGACTGAAGCTTTCTTT
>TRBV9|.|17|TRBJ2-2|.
CASSVPRVGPNTGELFF
TGTGCCAGCAGCGTACCCAGGGTAGGGCCCAACACCGGGGAGCTGTTTTTT
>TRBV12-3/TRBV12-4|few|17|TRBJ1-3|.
CASSIPPLRTAGNTIYF
TGTGCCAGCAGTATCCCGCCGCTTCGGACAGCTGGAAACACCATATATTTT
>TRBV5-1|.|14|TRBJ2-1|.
CASSWRDSYNEQFF
TGCGCCAGCAGCTGGAGAGACTCCTACAATGAGCAGTTCTTC
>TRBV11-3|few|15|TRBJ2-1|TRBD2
CASSLDSGRINEQFF
TGTGCCAGCAGCTTAGATAGCGGGAGGATCAATGAGCAGTTCTTC
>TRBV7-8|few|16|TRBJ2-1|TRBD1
CASSSPDRPPSGEQFF
TGTGCCAGCAGCTCCCCGGACAGGCCTCCATCGGGTGAGCAGTTCTTC
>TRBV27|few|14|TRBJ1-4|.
CASSSDPDAEKLFF
TGTGCCAGCAGTTCGGATCCGGACGCTGAAAAACTGTTTTTT
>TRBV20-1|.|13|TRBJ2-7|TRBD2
CSAPTSALYEQYF
TGCAGTGCTCCGACTAGCGCCCTCTACGAGCAGTACTTC
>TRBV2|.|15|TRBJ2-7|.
CASSEALRGINEQYF
TGTGCCAGCAGTGAAGCGCTTAGGGGGATCAACGAGCAGTACTTC
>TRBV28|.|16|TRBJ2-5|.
CASSPPPPSEQETQYF
TGTGCCAGCAGCCCACCTCCCCCATCGGAGCAAGAGACCCAGTACTTC
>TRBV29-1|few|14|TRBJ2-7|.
CSPSDGSPFYEQYF
TGCAGCCCATCGGACGGATCCCCGTTCTACGAGCAGTACTTC
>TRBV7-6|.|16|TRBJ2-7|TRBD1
CASSLNPGQAIYEQYF
TGTGCCAGCAGCTTAAATCCGGGACAGGCTATCTACGAGCAGTACTTC
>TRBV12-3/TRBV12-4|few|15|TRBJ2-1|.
CASSFFGQWDNEQFF
TGTGCCAGCAGTTTTTTCGGGCAGTGGGACAATGAGCAGTTCTTC
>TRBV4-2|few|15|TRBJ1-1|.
CASSHTLGGVPEAFF
TGTGCCAGCAGCCATACGCTCGGCGGGGTACCTGAAGCTTTCTTT
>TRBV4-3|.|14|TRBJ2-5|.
CASSQDSYQETQYF
TGCGCCAGCAGCCAAGATAGCTATCAAGAGACCCAGTACTTC
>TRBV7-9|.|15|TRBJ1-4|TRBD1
CASSLPGQLNEKLFF
TGTGCCAGCAGCTTACCGGGACAGTTAAATGAAAAACTGTTTTTT
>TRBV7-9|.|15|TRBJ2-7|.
CASSLVPSLSYEQYF
TGTGCCAGCAGCTTAGTACCCAGCCTCTCCTACGAGCAGTACTTC
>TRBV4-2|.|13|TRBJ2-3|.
CASRTWETDTQYF
TGTGCCAGCAGGACCTGGGAAACAGATACGCAGTATTTT
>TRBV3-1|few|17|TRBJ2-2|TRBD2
CASSQETLTSVPGELFF
TGTGCCAGCAGCCAAGAAACTTTGACTAGCGTCCCCGGGGAGCTGTTTTTT
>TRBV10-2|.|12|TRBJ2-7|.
CASGGISYEQYF
TGCGCCAGCGGAGGTATCTCCTACGAGCAGTACTTC
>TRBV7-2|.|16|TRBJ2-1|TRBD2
CASSSLAGGLYGEQFF
TGTGCCAGCAGCTCTCTAGCGGGGGGGCTCTATGGTGAGCAGTTCTTC
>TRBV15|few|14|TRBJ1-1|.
CATSRDPENTEAFF
TGTGCCACCAGCAGAGATCCGGAGAACACTGAAGCTTTCTTT
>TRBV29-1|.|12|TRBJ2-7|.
CSVGRTTGEQYF
TGCAGCGTTGGTCGGACTACGGGTGAGCAGTACTTC
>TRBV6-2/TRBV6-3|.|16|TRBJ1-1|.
CASSYSIGNGDTEAFF
TGTGCCAGCAGTTACTCGATAGGGAACGGGGACACTGAAGCTTTCTTT
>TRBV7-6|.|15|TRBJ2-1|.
CASADSGTGYNEQFF
TGTGCCAGCGCTGACTCCGGGACTGGTTACAATGAGCAGTTCTTC
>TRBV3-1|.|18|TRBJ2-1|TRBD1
CASSQSDRGKVSYNEQFF
TGTGCCAGCAGCCAATCCGACAGGGGCAAGGTTTCCTACAATGAGCAGTTCTTC
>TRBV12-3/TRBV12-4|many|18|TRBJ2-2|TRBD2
CASIPGTSGSGNTGELFF
TGTGCCAGCATCCCCGGGACTAGCGGGAGCGGGAACACCGGGGAGCTGTTTTTT
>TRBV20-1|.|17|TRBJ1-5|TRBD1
CSASGTGGWVGNQPQHF
TGCAGTGCTAGTGGGACAGGGGGCTGGGTCGGAAATCAGCCCCAGCATTTT
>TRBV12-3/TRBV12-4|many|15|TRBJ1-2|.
CASSLSGQTFWGYTF
TGTGCCAGCAGTTTAAGCGGACAGACGTTCTGGGGCTACACCTTC
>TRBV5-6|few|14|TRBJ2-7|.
CASSLTVNSYEQYF
TGTGCCAGCAGCTTAACAGTCAACTCCTACGAGCAGTACTTC
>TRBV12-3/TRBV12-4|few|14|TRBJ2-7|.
CASSYGAEMYEQYF
TGTGCCAGCAGCTACGGGGCTGAGATGTACGAGCAGTACTTC
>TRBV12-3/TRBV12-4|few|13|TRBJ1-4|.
CASSLAGGEKLFF
TGTGCCAGCAGTTTGGCTGGAGGTGAAAAACTGTTTTTT